Sequencing of this TCR beta chain was carried out in a study of cytomegalovirus exposure and HLA in healthy donors. Findings of the study overall: Cytomegalovirus-associated status was assigned to some 180 TCR beta chains.

PCR involved 60 Vbeta and 13 Jbeta primers. Profiling relied on immunoSEQ multiplex PCR, and the TCRdb table lists in-frame clones only, not all of them. The sample comprises 200,000 to 250,000 clones, roughly four fifths of which are singletons, and about 9.4% rests with the top ten. The CDR3 contains 18 residues. The germline CDR1 and CDR2 sequences are SGHVS and FNYEAQ. V was clipped by 1 base and J by 3 bases; unmatched bases: 11. This clone was found once. Its specificity is unknown. The V and J genes are TRBV7-6 and TRBJ1-1; 10 bases match TRBD1. The receptor comes from a woman aged 50 to 60 in good health and CMV-seropositive. Sequencing was performed on PBMCs. The CDR3 region has the DNA TGTGCCAGCAGCTTAGGTCAGGGGACAGGGGATAAGGACACTGAAGCTTTCTTT. Amino acid sequence: CASSLGQGTGDKDTEAFF.